This T cell receptor (beta chain) comes out of a study of long-term antiretroviral therapy in people with HIV. Germline CDR1 reads LNHDA; CDR2 reads SQIVND (reference sequence). Trimming removed 5 bases from V and 2 bases from J, with 10 bases in between. There are 13 residues in the CDR3. Researchers ran immunoSEQ v3.0 at survey level. TCRdb keeps only in-frame clones here, not all; method: immunoSEQ multiplex PCR. The sample shows 12,000 or so clones, roughly 82% of them seen only once. This sequence joins TRBV19 and TRBJ2-7, with no clear D. Sequences were derived from unsorted PBMCs, sampled just over 8 years after starting antiretroviral therapy. This TCR came from a man in his fifties with HIV. The CDR3 sequence is CASSPGSTYEQYF. CDR3 in DNA: TGTGCCAGTAGTCCAGGATCCACCTACGAGCAGTACTTC.